This TCR beta chain was sequenced in a study of cytomegalovirus exposure and HLA in healthy donors. Points from the study as a whole: One variant, a missense change in DCLRE1C, was linked in a later analysis to TCR beta V- and J-gene trimming.

Germline CDR1 and CDR2: SGHDT and YYEEEE. This CDR3 has 13 residues. Trimming left V 0 bases short and J 7 bases short, with 8 bases between. About this clone: No antigen is known for it.

PCR amplification relied on 60 Vbeta primers (plus 13 Jbeta primers). The method was immunoSEQ multiplex PCR; TCRdb's version includes in-frame clones alone and lacks a portion of them. The sample holds approximately 120,000 clones, about four fifths seen once. V and J are TRBV5-6 and TRBJ2-1; the D gene is possibly TRBD2 (6 bases). The sample consisted of PBMCs. The receptor comes from a woman aged 35 to 49 in good health and CMV-seropositive. The CDR3 sequence is CASSLAGRNEQFF. CDR3 coding DNA: TGTGCCAGCAGCTTGGCTGGGAGGAATGAGCAGTTCTTC.